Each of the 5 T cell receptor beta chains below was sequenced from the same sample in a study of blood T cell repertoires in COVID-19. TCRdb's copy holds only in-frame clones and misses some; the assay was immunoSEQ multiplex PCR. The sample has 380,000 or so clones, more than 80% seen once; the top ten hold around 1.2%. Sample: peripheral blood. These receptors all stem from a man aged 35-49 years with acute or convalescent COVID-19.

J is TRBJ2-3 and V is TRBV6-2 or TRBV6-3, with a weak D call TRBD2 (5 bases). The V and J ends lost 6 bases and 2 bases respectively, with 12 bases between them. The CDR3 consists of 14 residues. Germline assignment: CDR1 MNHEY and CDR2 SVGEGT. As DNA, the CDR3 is TGTGCCAGCAGCCGACCGAGGGTCACAGATACGCAGTATTTT. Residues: CASSRPRVTDTQYF.

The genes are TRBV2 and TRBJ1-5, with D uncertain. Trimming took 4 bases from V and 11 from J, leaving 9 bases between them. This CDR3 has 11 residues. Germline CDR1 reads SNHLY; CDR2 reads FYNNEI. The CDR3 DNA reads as TGTGCCAGCAGTGTGGGCGAGACCCAGCATTTT. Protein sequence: CASSVGETQHF.

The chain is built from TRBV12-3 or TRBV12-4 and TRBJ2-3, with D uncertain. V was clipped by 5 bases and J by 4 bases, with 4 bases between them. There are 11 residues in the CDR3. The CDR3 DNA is TGTGCCAGCAGTATCTCAGATACGCAGTATTTT. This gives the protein CASSISDTQYF.

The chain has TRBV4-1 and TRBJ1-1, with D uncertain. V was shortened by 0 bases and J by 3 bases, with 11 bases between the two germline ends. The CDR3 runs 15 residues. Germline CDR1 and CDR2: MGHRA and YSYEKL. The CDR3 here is CASSQERERDTEAFF. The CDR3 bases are TGCGCCAGCAGCCAAGAGCGGGAGAGGGACACTGAAGCTTTCTTT.

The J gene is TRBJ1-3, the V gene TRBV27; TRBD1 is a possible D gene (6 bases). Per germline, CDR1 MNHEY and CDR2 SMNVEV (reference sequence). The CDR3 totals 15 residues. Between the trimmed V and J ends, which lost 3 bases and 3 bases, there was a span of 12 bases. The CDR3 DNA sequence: TGTGCCAGCAGTTTTCAGGGGTCGATTGGAAACACCATATATTTT. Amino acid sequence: CASSFQGSIGNTIYF.